This TCR beta chain appears in the sequencing data of a study of T cell responses to AZD1222 COVID-19 vaccine. Study observations and caveats: Nearly half of spike-specific TCRs reportedly go after variant regions that carry no mutations. With dominance at 160-218 and 743-854, vaccine-associated CD4 TCRs spanned spike.

Germline-derived CDR1 and CDR2 are SGHRS and YFSETQ. The CDR3 spans 15 residues. Trimming at V came to 5 bases and at J to 2 bases, leaving 7 bases not matched to a gene. Profiling relied on immunoSEQ multiplex PCR, and the TCRdb table lists in-frame clones only, not all of them. The data hold 95,000 to 150,000 clones, with around 89% observed a single time. Turning to this clone: Its antigen is not identified.

This receptor was identified in an adult in good health. The chain is built from TRBV5-1 and TRBJ2-1; 7 bases are a match to TRBD2. The material was peripheral blood, obtained on day 0 of AZD1222 vaccination. The DNA for the CDR3 is TGCGCCAGCAGTCTGGGCGGGAGCACCTACAATGAGCAGTTCTTC. Translation gives CASSLGGSTYNEQFF.